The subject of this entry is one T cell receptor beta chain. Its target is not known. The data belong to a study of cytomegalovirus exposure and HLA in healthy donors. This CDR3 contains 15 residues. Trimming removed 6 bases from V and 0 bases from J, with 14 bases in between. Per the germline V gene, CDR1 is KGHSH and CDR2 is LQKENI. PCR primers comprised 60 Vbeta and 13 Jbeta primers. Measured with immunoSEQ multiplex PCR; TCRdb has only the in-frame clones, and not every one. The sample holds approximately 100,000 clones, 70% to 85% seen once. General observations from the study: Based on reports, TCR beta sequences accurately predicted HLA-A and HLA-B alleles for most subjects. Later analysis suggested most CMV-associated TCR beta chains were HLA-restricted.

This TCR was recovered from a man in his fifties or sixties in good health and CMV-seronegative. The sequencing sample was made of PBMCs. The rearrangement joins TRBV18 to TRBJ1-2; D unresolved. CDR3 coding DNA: TGTGCCAGCTCGCAATGGGCCAGCACTAACTATGGCTACACCTTC. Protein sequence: CASSQWASTNYGYTF.